This TCR beta chain was identified in a study of blood T cells in healthy people across ages (dated by TCRdb to between 2015 and 2017). Notes on the research overall: In model experiments, template switching captured roughly one uniquely barcoded TCR beta cDNA molecule for every two T cells. The study measured age-related changes in TCR beta repertoire diversity using deep sequencing normalized with unique cDNA molecular identifiers. The study analyzed two additional independent replicas of 1 million unique cDNA reads from the same blood draw for two donors, one aged 18 to 30 and one aged 80 or older. The donors were divided into four age groups: young (average roughly 15 years), middle-aged (roughly 42), aged (roughly 60) and long-lived (more than 75). To avoid experimental bias, donors of different ages were randomly spread across the sequencing lanes. General study outcomes and caveats: There was a strong correlation between observed TCR beta diversity and the percentage of naive T cells measured by flow cytometry. Since profiling was done on bulk unsorted PBMCs, naive and antigen-experienced compartments could not be conclusively compared. Observed TCR beta diversity per million T cells fell roughly linearly with age, and a significant reduction was already apparent by age approximately 40. The long-lived group showed more naive CD4+ T cells, fewer expanded clones and increased TCR diversity than the aged group, suggesting age selection. Because the CMV infection status of the donors was unknown, age-related changes in expanded clonotypes may potentially have been confounded. Estimates of total diversity from one million sequenced T cells were regarded as lower bounds and underestimates.

The roughly 39 donors, aged roughly 6 to 95 years, were systemically healthy Caucasian individuals from Russia. Roughly 9.5 milliliters of peripheral blood were drawn from each donor into EDTA-treated Vacutainer tubes. Ficoll-Paque density-gradient centrifugation was used to isolate PBMCs, with at least 7 million obtained per sample. Total RNA, at least 6 micrograms per sample, was extracted from PBMCs with Trizol reagent. For every donor, an aliquot of PBMCs went through flow cytometry to measure the percentages of naive CD45RAhigh/CD27high T cells. Receptor amplification or capture employed 5' RACE. The sequencing machine was an Illumina HiSeq 2500. A second PCR of about 6 to 11 cycles was run with a J-beta primer mix and a sample-barcoded 5' primer. A unique molecular identifier was introduced onto each TCR beta cDNA molecule by a template-switch 5' adaptor carrying 12 random nucleotides. Each sample yielded at least 2.5 million CDR3-containing paired-end reads. First-strand cDNA synthesis was performed from all RNA using the Mint cDNA synthesis kit, with priming by a TRBC-specific oligonucleotide. Following uracil-DNA glycosylase treatment, a first 18-cycle PCR with universal primers M1SS and BC2_uni_R was performed on all cDNA. On the study's bioinformatics: Each sample was normalized by randomly selecting 1 million high-quality reads, each carrying a distinct molecular identifier. Reads sharing molecular identifiers were discarded rather than binned into consensus sequences. CDR3 identification, clonotype clustering and error correction used MiTCR with a Q25 quality threshold and the strictest error-elimination algorithm. A nonparametric unseen species model with Euler transformation was used to estimate lower-bound total TCR beta diversity. Using fastp at Q25 and MiXCR, TCRdb reprocessed the public reads and kept productive beta chains. Every CDR3 protein is listed once, alongside the most common genes and DNA of its rows. TCRdb, not the original authors, processed these V and J calls. This sample is represented by approximately 1.5 million distinct CDR3 sequences; roughly 32% of them were singletons. Around 11% of the sample lies in the top ten.

CDR1 and CDR2 (KGHDR, SFDVKD) derive from the germline V gene. Trimming removed 7 bases from V and 3 bases from J, leaving 14 bases between the germline ends. Counted from cysteine to phenylalanine, this CDR3 has 14 amino acids. The only DNA kept is the CDR3, 42 bases in frame from the first base. In this sample, this clonotype turned up a few times. Its antigen has not been determined. Base quality data are lacking; no much larger clone is found one base away. What was sequenced was blood. The receptor was isolated from a woman in her thirties in good health. The sequence links TRBV24-1 to TRBJ1-2; a weak D assignment points to TRBD1 (5 bases agree). The DNA sequence is TGTGCCACCAGGGGGGACGGACCCGACTATGGCTACACCTTC. Translation gives CATRGDGPDYGYTF.